Presented here are 7 T cell receptor beta chains from one specimen sequenced in a study of neoadjuvant nivolumab and ipilimumab in lung cancer. Some clones are missing from TCRdb's copy, which holds only in-frame ones; the method was immunoSEQ multiplex PCR. The sample shows 30,000 to 35,000 clones, about nine tenths of them seen only once. The material was peripheral blood, obtained after neoadjuvant nivolumab, alone or with ipilimumab, at or shortly before surgery. These receptors came from an adult with non-small cell lung cancer.

The chain is built from TRBV4-1 and TRBJ1-1; TRBD1 matches 7 bases. The CDR3 sequence is 14 residues long. From germline, CDR1 is MGHRA and CDR2 YSYEKL. The V segment lost 2 bases and the J segment 1 base; nucleotides outside the gene matches: 1. CDR3 sequence reads: CASSQRQGNTEAFF. The CDR3 DNA reads as TGCGCCAGCAGCCAAAGACAGGGGAACACTGAAGCTTTCTTT.

This rearrangement joins TRBV6-5 to TRBJ2-2; TRBD1 matches 10 bases. With 6 bases clipped from V and 4 bases from J, the junction kept 5 bases outside the gene matches. The CDR3 extends over 15 amino acids. Per the germline V gene, CDR1 is MNHEY and CDR2 is SVGAGI. DNA of the CDR3: TGTGCCAGCAGCCTCGGACAGGGGGGCACCGGGGAGCTGTTTTTT. Translating it yields CASSLGQGGTGELFF.

CDR3 loop: CASSGDRALGETQYF. CDR3 DNA: TGCGCCAGCAGCGGGGACAGGGCCCTCGGGGAGACCCAGTACTTC. This chain connects TRBV5-1 to TRBJ2-5; TRBD1 agrees at 9 bases. In germline, CDR1 is SGHRS, CDR2 YFSETQ. The CDR3 contains 15 residues. V was clipped by 4 bases and J by 5 bases; unmatched bases: 9. Based on the CDR3 plus reference TRBV5-1 and TRBJ2-5, the full variable domain is KAGVTQTPRYLIKTRGQQVTLSCSPISGHRSVSWYQQTPGQGLQFLFEYFSETQRNKGNFPGRFSGRQFSNSRSEMNVSTLELGDSALYLCASSGDRALGETQYFGPGTRLLVL.

This chain's CDR3 is CAIAPGVGGETQYF. CDR3 DNA sequence: TGTGCCATCGCCCCAGGGGTTGGGGGAGAGACCCAGTACTTC. The chain is built from TRBV10-3 and TRBJ2-5, with D possibly matching TRBD1 (6 bases). The CDR3 runs 14 residues. V was trimmed by 8 bases and J by 4 bases, leaving 17 bases between them. Germline-derived CDR1 and CDR2 are ENHRY and SYGVKD.

V usage is TRBV7-6 and J usage is TRBJ2-7, with 10 bases identical to TRBD1. The CDR3 loop spans 14 amino acids. Trimming removed 1 base from V and 6 bases from J; junction bases left unmatched: 3. Germline V CDR1 and CDR2: SGHVS, FNYEAQ. The chain's CDR3 is CASSLGTGGSEQYF. DNA of the CDR3: TGTGCCAGCAGCTTAGGGACAGGGGGAAGCGAGCAGTACTTC.

The chain combines TRBV5-1 with TRBJ1-6; 8 bases match TRBD1. The length of the CDR3 is 15 residues. CDR1 is SGHRS, CDR2 YFSETQ, per germline. Losses at the gene ends were 2 bases for V and 8 bases for J; bases not matched to a gene: 6. CDR3 protein: CASSLEGQVYSPLHF. The CDR3 bases are TGCGCCAGCAGCTTAGAGGGACAGGTTTATTCACCCCTCCACTTT.

This clone was counted only a few times. This chain connects TRBV10-1 to TRBJ2-7, with D possibly being TRBD2 (6 bases). The CDR3 loop spans 17 amino acids. Germline lookup yields CDR1 WNHNN and CDR2 SYGVQD (reference sequence). The germline V and J ends were trimmed by 3 bases and 0 bases, with 18 bases remaining between them. CDR3 loop: CASSDPPGTSSSYEQYF. The DNA for the CDR3 is TGCGCCAGCAGTGACCCTCCAGGGACTTCTAGCTCCTACGAGCAGTACTTC.